The clone carrying this TCR beta chain was found a few times. Its antigen is currently unknown. This sample was taken from a study of CD8+ T cells in alopecia areata. Overall study results and limits: In scalp and blood during tofacitinib, many expanded lesional clones persisted. Tofacitinib significantly brought down scalp clonality and expanded CD8+ clones among top 100.

Isolated RNA was reverse transcribed into cDNA used as the sequencing template. The protocol was immunoSEQ multiplex PCR, while the TCRdb copy is restricted to in-frame clones and leaves out a portion. This table has 160,000 or so clones, roughly 60% appearing once. The length of the CDR3 is 16 residues. The germline gives CDR1 SQVTM, CDR2 ANQGSEA. The J segment lost 4 bases and the V segment lost 5 bases, leaving 13 bases of the junction unmatched. Treatment reported: oral pan-JAK inhibitor, 5-10 mg twice daily. This clonotype was sampled from a human donor with alopecia areata. This chain links TRBV29-1 with TRBJ2-2; 7 bases align to TRBD1. The sample here was CD4+ T cells sorted from blood, taken between weeks 55 and 65, from a patient treated with tofacitinib. CDR3 nucleotide sequence: TGCAGCGTTCGAAATCCGACAGGGAAACTCACCGGGGAGCTGTTTTTT. Its protein is CSVRNPTGKLTGELFF.